The rows below give T cell receptor beta chains drawn from one sample of a study of blood T cell repertoires in COVID-19. Here immunoSEQ multiplex PCR was the method, and the copy in TCRdb shows in-frame clones only, minus some. The sample records under 250,000 clones, around 82% being singletons. Specimen: peripheral blood. Source of these receptors: a human donor in a cohort sampled during active COVID-19. Both conserved end residues are part of each CDR3. The D gene is left open where the match is weak. Size is stated for part of the rows, as once, few or many counts, or as a class when the clone is expanded.

v_gene: TRBV28; j_gene: TRBJ1-2; len: 16; d_gene: -; abundance: once; CDR3nt: TGTGCCAGCAGCGCCCCGACAGCCCGGATGGGCTATGGCTACACCTTC; CDR3aa: CASSAPTARMGYGYTF
v_gene: TRBV7-2; j_gene: TRBJ1-2; len: 16; d_gene: TRBD1; abundance: -; CDR3nt: TGTGCCAGCAGCGCTTTGATCTCGCAGGGGGTAGGTGGCTACACCTTC; CDR3aa: CASSALISQGVGGYTF
v_gene: TRBV2; j_gene: TRBJ1-5; len: 16; d_gene: TRBD1; abundance: once; CDR3nt: TGTGCCAGCAGTGGGGACAGGGATGTGAGCAATCAGTCCCAGCATTTT; CDR3aa: CASSGDRDVSNQSQHF
v_gene: TRBV6-1; j_gene: TRBJ2-3; len: 15; d_gene: -; abundance: -; CDR3nt: TGTGCCAGCAGTGAATGGGCGCGTAGCACAGATACGCAGTATTTT; CDR3aa: CASSEWARSTDTQYF
v_gene: TRBV25-1; j_gene: TRBJ2-1; len: 17; d_gene: TRBD1; abundance: -; CDR3nt: TGTGCCAGCAGTGGATCTACCGGGACAGGGGACAGCAATGAGCAGTTCTTC; CDR3aa: CASSGSTGTGDSNEQFF
v_gene: TRBV28; j_gene: TRBJ2-1; len: 15; d_gene: TRBD1; abundance: -; CDR3nt: TGTGCCAGCAGTGCCCATCCGGGACAGGGCAATGAGCAGTTCTTC; CDR3aa: CASSAHPGQGNEQFF
v_gene: TRBV7-2; j_gene: TRBJ2-7; len: 14; d_gene: TRBD2; abundance: -; CDR3nt: TGTGCCAGCTGTATGATCGGGACTAGCTACGAGCAGTACTTC; CDR3aa: CASCMIGTSYEQYF
v_gene: TRBV4-1; j_gene: TRBJ2-1; len: 15; d_gene: -; abundance: once; CDR3nt: TGCGCCAGCAGCCAAGTTCGCCTACCTGTTGGTGAGCAGTTCTTC; CDR3aa: CASSQVRLPVGEQFF
v_gene: TRBV4-3; j_gene: TRBJ2-2; len: 16; d_gene: -; abundance: once; CDR3nt: TGCGCCAGCAGCCAAAAGGGGGTAGGAGGCCCCGGGGAGCTGTTTTTT; CDR3aa: CASSQKGVGGPGELFF
v_gene: TRBV27; j_gene: TRBJ1-2; len: 13; d_gene: TRBD1; abundance: -; CDR3nt: TGTGCCAGCAGTTTCCAGGGGGCAAACGGCTACACCTTC; CDR3aa: CASSFQGANGYTF
v_gene: TRBV6-5; j_gene: TRBJ2-1; len: 13; d_gene: TRBD2; abundance: few; CDR3nt: TGTGCCAGCATTCCGGGACTAGGGAATGAGCAGTTCTTC; CDR3aa: CASIPGLGNEQFF
v_gene: TRBV2; j_gene: TRBJ2-2; len: 16; d_gene: TRBD1; abundance: -; CDR3nt: TGTGCCAGCAGCGAAGGTGGGACAGGGAACACCGGGGAGCTGTTTTTT; CDR3aa: CASSEGGTGNTGELFF
v_gene: TRBV10-1; j_gene: TRBJ2-3; len: 21; d_gene: TRBD2; abundance: -; CDR3nt: TGCGCCAGCAGTGAGTCAGGCCCCCGTGAGGCGGGGGGTCGGAGCACAGATACGCAGTATTTT; CDR3aa: CASSESGPREAGGRSTDTQYF